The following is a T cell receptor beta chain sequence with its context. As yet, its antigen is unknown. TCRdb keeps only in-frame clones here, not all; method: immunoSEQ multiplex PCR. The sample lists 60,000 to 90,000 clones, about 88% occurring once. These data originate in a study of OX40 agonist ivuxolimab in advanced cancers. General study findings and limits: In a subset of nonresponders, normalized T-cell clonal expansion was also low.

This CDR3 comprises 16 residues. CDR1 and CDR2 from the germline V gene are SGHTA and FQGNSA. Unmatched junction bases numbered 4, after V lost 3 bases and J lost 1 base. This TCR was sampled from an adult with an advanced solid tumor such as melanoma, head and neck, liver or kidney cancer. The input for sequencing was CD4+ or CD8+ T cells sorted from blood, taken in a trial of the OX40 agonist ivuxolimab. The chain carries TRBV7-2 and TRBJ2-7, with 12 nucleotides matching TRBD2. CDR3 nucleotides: TGTGCCAGCAGCTTCCTAGCGGGGGGGGCGTCCTACGAGCAGTACTTC. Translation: CASSFLAGGASYEQYF. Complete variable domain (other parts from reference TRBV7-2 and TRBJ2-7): GAGVSQSPSNKVTEKGKDVELRCDPISGHTALYWYRQSLGQGLEFLIYFQGNSAPDKSGLPSDRFSAERTGGSVSTLTIQRTQQEDSAVYLCASSFLAGGASYEQYFGPGTRLTVT.